Listed here are 4 T cell receptor beta chains from one sample, sequenced in a study of shared clonotypes between healthy human individuals. Using immunoSEQ multiplex PCR, the repertoire was profiled, and TCRdb retains in-frame clones only, with some absent. The top ten clones hold roughly 0.12% of a sample with hundreds of thousands of clones, roughly 95% of them seen once. The naive CD8 fraction comprised CD45RO-negative cells positively selected for CCR7 and excluded terminally differentiated effector memory CD45RA+ cells. The specimen was naive CD8+ T cells sorted from blood. The receptors here all came from a woman in her 30s in good health.

Of note for this clone: Relative to the germline gene, one junction end is altered; a read error may explain this. The chain uses TRBV5-4 and TRBJ2-7; D is perhaps TRBD2 (7 bases). CDR1 is SGHNT and CDR2 is YYREEE in the germline V gene (reference sequence). This CDR3 is 16 amino acids long. This CDR3 is CASSLGRGRLSYEQYF. As DNA, the CDR3 is TGTGCCAGCAGTTTGGGGAGGGGGAGGCTCTCCTACGAGCAGTACTTC.

The rearrangement joins TRBV7-9 to TRBJ2-5, with 7 nucleotides matching TRBD2. Trimming removed 4 bases from V and 3 bases from J; junction bases left unmatched: 5. CDR1 is SEHNR and CDR2 is FQNEAQ in the germline V gene (reference sequence). This CDR3 comprises 14 residues. The chain's CDR3 is CASSSLALKETQYF. The DNA of the CDR3 is TGTGCCAGCAGCTCACTAGCGCTCAAAGAGACCCAGTACTTC.

A single count supports this clone. The CDR3 protein is CASSFIQAGSTDTQYF. DNA of the CDR3: TGTGCCAGCAGTTTTATTCAGGCGGGTAGCACAGATACGCAGTATTTT. The V and J genes are TRBV28 and TRBJ2-3; possible D gene TRBD2, 5 bases. Between the trimmed V and J ends, which lost 3 bases and 0 bases, there was a span of 13 bases. The CDR3 length is 16 residues. The germline gives CDR1 MDHEN, CDR2 SYDVKM.

The J gene is TRBJ1-5, the V gene TRBV6-6, with a weak D call TRBD1 (5 bases). Trimming took 7 bases from V and 4 from J, leaving 11 bases between them. The CDR3 is 13 amino acids. Per the germline V gene, CDR1 is MNHNY and CDR2 is SVGAGI (reference sequence). The CDR3 DNA reads TGTGCCAGCAACGATGGGGGGAATCAGCCCCAGCATTTT. It yields the protein CASNDGGNQPQHF.